This TCR beta chain was documented in a study of PD-L1 blockade in urothelial cancer. For the study at large: Of some 29 patients, around 25 were males with bladder-origin urothelial cancer. Earlier, patients had received 0 to 3 chemotherapy regimens.

Samples spanned pretreatment and treatment, with 1 to 8 time points per patient. Every PCR was spiked with synthetic TCR analog templates. Profiling relied on immunoSEQ multiplex PCR, and the TCRdb table lists in-frame clones only, not all of them. Of tens of thousands of clones in the sample, roughly 77% were seen once. The germline V gene encodes CDR1 SGHRS and CDR2 YFSETQ. This CDR3 region has 17 residues. Trimming cost V 2 bases and J 3 bases; bases outside gene matches: 6. The sequencing here drew on PBMCs, taken around atezolizumab (anti-PD-L1) treatment. The rearrangement uses TRBV5-1 and TRBJ2-6; TRBD1 agrees at 9 bases. This receptor was identified in a man aged 65 to 79 with urothelial cancer. CDR3 bases: TGCGCCAGCAGCTTCCGGACAGGGGCTGATGGGGCCAACGTCCTGACTTTC. Amino acids: CASSFRTGADGANVLTF.